Many counts were recorded for the clone carrying this T cell receptor beta chain. Its antigen remains unidentified. This sample was taken from a study of neurological immune-mediated disorders. The cDNA came from 5'RACE with 10-nucleotide random UMIs. TCRdb re-called the 5' RACE reads with MiXCR, one entry per CDR3 protein. This table holds 15,000 to 20,000 distinct CDR3 sequences, about 10% found once. Overall study findings and caveats: The study found the most TCR clonal expansion in HTLV-1-associated myelopathy and the least in multiple sclerosis, below healthy controls.

In germline, CDR1 is LGHNA, CDR2 YSLEER. V was clipped by 2 bases and J by 6 bases, with 9 bases between them. This CDR3 is 13 amino acids long. For sorted libraries, the input was about a million CD4+ or CD8+ T cells. Sequences were obtained from CD8+ T cells from blood. The genes are TRBV4-3 and TRBJ2-3, with D possibly matching TRBD2 (6 bases). This clonotype was sampled from a woman aged 45-59 years in good health. In nucleotides, the CDR3 is TGCGCCAGCAGCCAACTCGCGGGGGATACGCAGTATTTT. Translating it yields CASSQLAGDTQYF.